These 16 T cell receptor beta chains originate from one sample sequenced in a study of cytomegalovirus exposure and HLA in healthy donors. A multiplex PCR was run with 60 Vbeta primers and 13 Jbeta primers. The table came from immunoSEQ multiplex PCR; TCRdb's copy has only in-frame clones and leaves some out. The table records under 200,000 clones, around 75% of them present only once. The sequenced sample consisted of PBMCs. These receptors were collected from a woman aged 30 to 39 in good health and CMV-seronegative.

The CDR3 loop is CASSLLYGATNEKLFF. The CDR3 DNA reads as TGTGCCAGTAGCCTCCTCTACGGGGCAACTAATGAAAAACTGTTTTTT. The rearrangement uses TRBV19 and TRBJ1-4; D call uncertain. This CDR3 contains 16 residues. V dropped 6 bases and J dropped 0 bases, with 14 bases sitting between them. CDR1 and CDR2 from the germline V gene are LNHDA and SQIVND (reference sequence).

V gene TRBV11-3 combines with J gene TRBJ1-1; no clear D. V shed 3 bases and J shed 4 bases, with 9 bases lying between them. The CDR3 has 13 amino acids. Looked up from germline, CDR1 is SGHNT and CDR2 is YENEEA. The CDR3 region is CASSFFRSTEAFF. CDR3 coding DNA: TGTGCCAGCAGCTTCTTTCGTAGCACTGAAGCTTTCTTT.

The gene calls are TRBV7-9 and TRBJ2-2; D perhaps matches TRBD2 (6 bases). The length of the CDR3 is 12 residues. The V end lost 11 bases, the J end lost 3 bases, and 10 bases lay between the germline ends. Germline CDR1 and CDR2: SEHNR and FQNEAQ (reference sequence). CDR3 residues: CAVGGDTGELFF. CDR3 DNA sequence: TGTGCCGTTGGAGGGGACACCGGGGAGCTGTTTTTT.

The rearrangement links TRBV5-8 to TRBJ2-2, with TRBD1 matching 7 bases. Unmatched junction bases numbered 10, after V lost 5 bases and J lost 3 bases. Germline CDR1 reads SGHTS; CDR2 reads YDEGEE. The CDR3 consists of 16 residues. CDR3: CASRRSRGQYTGELFF. The CDR3 DNA is TGTGCCAGCAGGAGATCCCGGGGACAGTACACCGGGGAGCTGTTTTTT. Drawing the rest from reference TRBV5-8 and TRBJ2-2, the complete variable domain is EAGVTQSPTHLIKTRGQQATLRCSPISGHTSVYWYQQALGLGLQFLLWYDEGEERNRGNFPPRFSGRQFPNYSSELNVNALELEDSALYLCASRRSRGQYTGELFFGEGSRLTVL.

The genes are TRBV10-2 and TRBJ2-7, with 9 bases aligning to TRBD2. V lost 2 bases and J lost 2; bases outside the gene matches: 4. The V gene's germline CDR1 is WSHSY and CDR2 SAAADI. The length of the CDR3 is 15 residues. The CDR3 loop is CASSEAGGRAYEQYF. The CDR3 bases are TGCGCCAGCAGTGAGGCCGGCGGGAGGGCCTACGAGCAGTACTTC.

The chain carries TRBV7-8 and TRBJ1-2, with D unresolved. The CDR3 is 15 residues long. CDR1 is SGHVS and CDR2 is FQNEAQ in the germline V gene. V was shortened by 0 bases and J by 6 bases, with 14 bases between the two germline ends. The CDR3 is CASSLADSSFNGYTF. Here the CDR3 DNA reads TGTGCCAGCAGCTTAGCGGATAGCAGCTTTAATGGCTACACCTTC.

The chain joins TRBV5-1 to TRBJ2-7; a weak D match, TRBD1 (6 bases). Germline CDR1 is SGHRS and CDR2 is YFSETQ. The CDR3 has 16 residues. Trimming left V 0 bases short and J 3 bases short, with 16 bases between. CDR3 protein: CASSLGGQIYLYEQYF. DNA for the CDR3: TGCGCCAGCAGCTTGGGCGGACAGATATACCTCTACGAGCAGTACTTC.

The chain recombines TRBV19 with TRBJ2-1; 7 bases line up with TRBD1. V gave up 3 bases and J gave up 4 bases; unmatched junction bases: 0. CDR3 size: 13 residues. Germline V gives CDR1 LNHDA, CDR2 SQIVND (reference sequence). The CDR3: CASSMGQYNEQFF. The CDR3 DNA sequence: TGTGCCAGTAGTATGGGACAGTACAATGAGCAGTTCTTC. The variable domain in full, completed from reference TRBV19 and TRBJ2-1, reads DGGITQSPKYLFRKEGQNVTLSCEQNLNHDAMYWYRQDPGQGLRLIYYSQIVNDFQKGDIAEGYSVSREKKESFPLTVTSAQKNPTAFYLCASSMGQYNEQFFGPGTRLTVL.

The chain is built from TRBV5-1 and TRBJ2-2; D possibly corresponds to TRBD1 (6 bases). The CDR3 contains 16 residues. Germline V gene sequence: CDR1 SGHRS, CDR2 YFSETQ. V lost 0 bases, J lost 4 bases, and 13 bases lay in between. CDR3 in DNA: TGCGCCAGCAGCTTGGAACTCCCAGGGGCCACCGGGGAGCTGTTTTTT. Protein: CASSLELPGATGELFF.

The chain links TRBV18 to TRBJ2-7, with 7 nucleotides matching TRBD1. The CDR3 has 13 amino acids. CDR1 and CDR2 (germline): KGHSH, LQKENI. V trimming: 5 bases; J trimming: 1 base; junction bases outside the gene matches: 2. Here the CDR3 DNA reads TGTGCCAGCTCAGTGACAGGGTCCTACGAGCAGTACTTC. This translates into CASSVTGSYEQYF.

The V call is TRBV5-1, the J call TRBJ1-2; D is possibly TRBD1 (6 bases). Trimming shortened V by 4 bases and J by 0 bases, and 13 bases separated the two germline ends. In germline, CDR1 is SGHRS, CDR2 YFSETQ. This CDR3 is 15 amino acids long. This CDR3 reads CASSVDRYPNYGYTF. The CDR3 DNA follows: TGCGCCAGCAGCGTAGACAGGTACCCTAACTATGGCTACACCTTC.

The genes are TRBV6-5 and TRBJ2-1; D ambiguous. Germline CDR1 is MNHEY and CDR2 is SVGAGI. V was pared by 1 base and J by 8 bases, with 18 bases between. The CDR3 is made up of 16 amino acids. The CDR3 region is CASSYFGQSPWDEQFF. CDR3 bases: TGTGCCAGCAGTTACTTTGGGCAGAGCCCTTGGGATGAGCAGTTCTTC.

The chain is built from TRBV11-2 and TRBJ1-5; 8 bases align to TRBD1. The J segment lost 6 bases and the V segment lost 5 bases, leaving 12 bases of the junction unmatched. The germline CDR1 and CDR2 sequences are SGHAT and FQNNGV. The CDR3 has 16 residues. In DNA form, the CDR3 reads TGTGCCAGCAGCCCTCGGACAGGGAGTTTCTCTCAGCCCCAGCATTTT. As protein: CASSPRTGSFSQPQHF.

V and J are TRBV6-4 and TRBJ1-1, with D hard to call. This CDR3 has 16 amino acids. V lost 1 base, J lost 1 base, and 13 bases lay in between. Germline V lookup: CDR1 MRHNA, CDR2 SNTAGT. The CDR3 loop reads CASSDFRTKENTEAFF. For the CDR3, the DNA is TGTGCCAGCAGTGACTTCCGGACTAAAGAGAACACTGAAGCTTTCTTT.

The V call is TRBV30, the J call TRBJ1-4, with D uncertain. Trimming took off 0 bases at V and 4 bases at J, with 6 bases between the two ends. The CDR3 length is 13 residues. In germline, CDR1 is GTSNPN, CDR2 SVGIG (reference sequence). CDR3 in DNA: TGTGCCTGGAGTGTAAACAGTAATGAAAAACTGTTTTTT. Translation: CAWSVNSNEKLFF.

The rearrangement links TRBV5-4 to TRBJ1-2; no definite D call. V dropped 3 bases and J dropped 0 bases, with 12 bases sitting between them. Per the germline V gene, CDR1 is SGHNT and CDR2 is YYREEE (reference sequence). This CDR3 region has 15 residues. This CDR3 is CASSSRVGANYGYTF. CDR3 nucleotides: TGTGCCAGCAGCTCCCGAGTGGGAGCTAACTATGGCTACACCTTC.